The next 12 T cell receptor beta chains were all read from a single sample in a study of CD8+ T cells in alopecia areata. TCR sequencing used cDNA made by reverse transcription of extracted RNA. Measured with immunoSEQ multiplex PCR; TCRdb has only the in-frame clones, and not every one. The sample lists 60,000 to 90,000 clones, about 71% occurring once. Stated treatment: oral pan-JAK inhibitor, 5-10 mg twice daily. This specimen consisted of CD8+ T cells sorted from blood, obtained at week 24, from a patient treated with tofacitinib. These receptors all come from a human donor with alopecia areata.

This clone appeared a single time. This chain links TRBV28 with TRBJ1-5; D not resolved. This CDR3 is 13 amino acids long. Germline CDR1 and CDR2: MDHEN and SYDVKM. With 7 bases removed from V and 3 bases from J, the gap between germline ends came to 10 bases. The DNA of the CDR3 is TGTGCCAGCAAGGAGGGCCCCAATCAGCCCCAGCATTTT. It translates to CASKEGPNQPQHF.

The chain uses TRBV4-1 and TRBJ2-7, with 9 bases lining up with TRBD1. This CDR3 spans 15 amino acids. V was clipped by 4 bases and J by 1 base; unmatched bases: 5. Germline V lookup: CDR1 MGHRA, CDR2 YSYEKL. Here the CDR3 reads CASSLRGQGSYEQYF. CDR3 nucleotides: TGCGCCAGCAGCCTTCGCGGACAGGGGTCCTACGAGCAGTACTTC.

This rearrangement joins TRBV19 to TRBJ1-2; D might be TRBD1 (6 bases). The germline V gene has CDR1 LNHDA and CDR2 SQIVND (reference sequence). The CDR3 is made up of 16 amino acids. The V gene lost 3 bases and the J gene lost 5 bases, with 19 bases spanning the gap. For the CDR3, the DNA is TGTGCCAGTAGTATGCTAGGGAGCAGGGGATCGTATGGCTACACCTTC. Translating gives CASSMLGSRGSYGYTF. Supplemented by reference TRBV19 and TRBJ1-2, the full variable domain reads DGGITQSPKYLFRKEGQNVTLSCEQNLNHDAMYWYRQDPGQGLRLIYYSQIVNDFQKGDIAEGYSVSREKKESFPLTVTSAQKNPTAFYLCASSMLGSRGSYGYTFGSGTRLTVV.

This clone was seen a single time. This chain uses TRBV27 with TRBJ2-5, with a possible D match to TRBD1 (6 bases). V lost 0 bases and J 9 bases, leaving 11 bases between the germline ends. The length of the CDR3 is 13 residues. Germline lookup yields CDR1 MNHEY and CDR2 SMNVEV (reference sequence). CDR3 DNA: TGTGCCAGCAGTTTATCACCCTGGGGGCCCCAGTACTTC. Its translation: CASSLSPWGPQYF.

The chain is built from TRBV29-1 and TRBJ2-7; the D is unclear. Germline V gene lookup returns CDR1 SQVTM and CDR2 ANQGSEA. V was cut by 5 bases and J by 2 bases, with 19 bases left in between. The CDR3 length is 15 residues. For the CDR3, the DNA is TGCAGCGTTTTCCCGGTCAGCCCAGGCACCTACGAGCAGTACTTC. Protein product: CSVFPVSPGTYEQYF.

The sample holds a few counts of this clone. The CDR3 reads CASSLIREQETQYF. In nucleotides, the CDR3 is TGTGCCAGCAGCTTAATTCGGGAACAAGAGACCCAGTACTTC. The chain is built from TRBV7-9 and TRBJ2-5, with D maybe TRBD2 (5 bases). CDR1 and CDR2 (germline): SEHNR, FQNEAQ (reference sequence). This CDR3 comprises 14 residues. The V end lost 2 bases, the J end lost 2 bases, and 9 bases lay between the germline ends.

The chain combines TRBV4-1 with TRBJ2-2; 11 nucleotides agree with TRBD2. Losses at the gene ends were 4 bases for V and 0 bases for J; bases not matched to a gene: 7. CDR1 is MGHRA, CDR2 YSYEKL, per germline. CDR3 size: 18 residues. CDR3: CASSPLLAGGANTGELFF. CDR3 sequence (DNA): TGCGCCAGCAGCCCTCTTCTAGCGGGGGGCGCGAACACCGGGGAGCTGTTTTTT.

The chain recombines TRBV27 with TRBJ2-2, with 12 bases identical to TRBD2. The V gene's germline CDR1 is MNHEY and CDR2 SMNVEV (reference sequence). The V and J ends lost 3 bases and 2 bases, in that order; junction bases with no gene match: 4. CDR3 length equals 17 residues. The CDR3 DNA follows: TGTGCCAGCAGTTTGCTGACTAGCGGGGGTAACACCGGGGAGCTGTTTTTT. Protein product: CASSLLTSGGNTGELFF.

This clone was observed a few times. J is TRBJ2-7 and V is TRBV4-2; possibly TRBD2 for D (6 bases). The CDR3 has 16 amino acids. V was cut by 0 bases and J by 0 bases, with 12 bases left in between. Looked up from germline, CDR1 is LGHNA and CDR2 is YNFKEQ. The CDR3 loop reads CASSQDPASDSYEQYF. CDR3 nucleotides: TGTGCCAGCAGCCAAGACCCCGCTAGCGACTCCTACGAGCAGTACTTC.

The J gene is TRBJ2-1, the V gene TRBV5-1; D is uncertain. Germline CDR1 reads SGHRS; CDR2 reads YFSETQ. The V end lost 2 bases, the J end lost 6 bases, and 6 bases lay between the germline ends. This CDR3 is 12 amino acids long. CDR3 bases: TGCGCCAGCAGCTTAGCGACCAATGAGCAGTTCTTC. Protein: CASSLATNEQFF.

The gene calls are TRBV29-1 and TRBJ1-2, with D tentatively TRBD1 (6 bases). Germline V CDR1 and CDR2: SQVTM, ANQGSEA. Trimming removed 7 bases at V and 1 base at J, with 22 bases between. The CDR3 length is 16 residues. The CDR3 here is CSATLLPPDSNYGYTF. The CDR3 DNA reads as TGCAGCGCTACCTTACTCCCCCCGGACAGTAACTATGGCTACACCTTC.

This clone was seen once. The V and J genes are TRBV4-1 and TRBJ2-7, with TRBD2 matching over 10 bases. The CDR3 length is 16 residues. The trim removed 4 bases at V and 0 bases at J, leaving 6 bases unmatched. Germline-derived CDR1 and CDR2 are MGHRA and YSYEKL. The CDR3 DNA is TGCGCCAGCAGCCTTATAAAGCGGGGGGGCTCCTACGAGCAGTACTTC. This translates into CASSLIKRGGSYEQYF.